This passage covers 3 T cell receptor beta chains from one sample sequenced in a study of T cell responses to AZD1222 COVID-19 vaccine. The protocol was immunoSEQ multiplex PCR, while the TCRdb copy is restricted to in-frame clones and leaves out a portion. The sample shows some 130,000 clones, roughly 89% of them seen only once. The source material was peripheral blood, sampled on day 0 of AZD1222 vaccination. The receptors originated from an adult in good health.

For the CDR3, the DNA is TGCGCCAGCAGTTACAAAAGGGCGGCAGATACGCAGTATTTT. Amino acid sequence: CASSYKRAADTQYF. This chain uses TRBV4-3 with TRBJ2-3; D gene uncertain. This CDR3 region has 14 residues. Per germline, CDR1 LGHNA and CDR2 YSLEER. V dropped 6 bases and J dropped 4 bases, with 14 bases sitting between them.

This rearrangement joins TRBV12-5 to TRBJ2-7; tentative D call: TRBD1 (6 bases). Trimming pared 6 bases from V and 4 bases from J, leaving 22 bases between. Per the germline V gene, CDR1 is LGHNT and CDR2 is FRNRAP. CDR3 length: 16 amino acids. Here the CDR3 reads CASGRQQQGNLYEQYF. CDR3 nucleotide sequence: TGTGCTAGTGGCCGCCAACAACAGGGAAATTTGTACGAGCAGTACTTC.

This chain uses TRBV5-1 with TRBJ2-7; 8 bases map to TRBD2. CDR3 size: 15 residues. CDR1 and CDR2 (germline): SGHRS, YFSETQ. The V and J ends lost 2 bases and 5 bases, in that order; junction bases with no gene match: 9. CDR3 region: CASSFGRGGMHEQYF. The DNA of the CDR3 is TGCGCCAGCAGCTTTGGCCGGGGGGGAATGCACGAGCAGTACTTC.